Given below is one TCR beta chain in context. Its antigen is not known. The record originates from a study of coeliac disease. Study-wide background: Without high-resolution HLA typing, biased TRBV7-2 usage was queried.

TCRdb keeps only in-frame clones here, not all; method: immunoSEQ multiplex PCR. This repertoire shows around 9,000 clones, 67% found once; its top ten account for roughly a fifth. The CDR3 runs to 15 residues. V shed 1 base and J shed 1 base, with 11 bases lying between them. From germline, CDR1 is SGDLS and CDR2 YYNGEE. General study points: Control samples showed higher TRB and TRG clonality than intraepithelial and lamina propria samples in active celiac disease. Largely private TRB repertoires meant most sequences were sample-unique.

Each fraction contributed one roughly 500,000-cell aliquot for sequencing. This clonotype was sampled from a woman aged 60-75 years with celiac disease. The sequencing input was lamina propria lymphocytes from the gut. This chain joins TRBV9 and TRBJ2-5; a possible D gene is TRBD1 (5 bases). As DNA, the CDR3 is TGTGCCAGCAGCGTAAGGGGCTTAATCCAAGAGACCCAGTACTTC. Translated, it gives CASSVRGLIQETQYF.